The source of this T cell receptor (beta chain) is a study of blood T cells in healthy people across ages. Per individual sample, total RNA of at least 6 micrograms was extracted. Regarding this clonotype: Antigen specificity is unknown.

Study results and caveats: The recorded TCR beta diversity per million T cells decreased in a roughly linear manner with age.

Trimming shortened V by 2 bases and J by 3 bases, and 8 bases separated the two germline ends. The germline V gene encodes CDR1 MNHEY and CDR2 SVGAGI. The CDR3 is 14 amino acids. A sample-barcoded 5' primer and a J-beta primer mix were used in a second PCR of roughly 7 to 11 cycles. TCRdb analysed the 5' RACE reads with MiXCR anew, one entry per CDR3 protein. In the table there are over 1.5 million distinct CDR3 sequences, roughly 50% of which are singletons. The V call is TRBV6-5, the J call TRBJ1-3; D not certain. This clonotype was sampled from a woman aged 40-49 years in good health. The sequencing sample was made of blood. The DNA of the CDR3 is TGTGCCAGCAGTTACACGGGTGGTGGAAACACCATATATTTT. Translated: CASSYTGGGNTIYF.